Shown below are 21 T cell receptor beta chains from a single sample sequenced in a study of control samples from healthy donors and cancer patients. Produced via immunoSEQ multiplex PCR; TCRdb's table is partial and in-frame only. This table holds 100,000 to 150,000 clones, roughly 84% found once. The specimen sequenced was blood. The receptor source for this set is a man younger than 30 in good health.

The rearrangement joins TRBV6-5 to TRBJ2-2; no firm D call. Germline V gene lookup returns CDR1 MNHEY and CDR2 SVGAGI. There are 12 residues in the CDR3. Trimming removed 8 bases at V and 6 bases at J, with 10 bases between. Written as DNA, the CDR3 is TGTGCCAGCTCCAAGGCCGCCGGGGAGCTGTTTTTT. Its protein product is CASSKAAGELFF.

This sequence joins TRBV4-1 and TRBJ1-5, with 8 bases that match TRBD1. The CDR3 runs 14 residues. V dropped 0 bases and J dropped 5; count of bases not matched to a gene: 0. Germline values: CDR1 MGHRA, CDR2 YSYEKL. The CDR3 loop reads CASSQETGDQPQHF. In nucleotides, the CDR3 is TGCGCCAGCAGCCAAGAGACAGGGGATCAGCCCCAGCATTTT.

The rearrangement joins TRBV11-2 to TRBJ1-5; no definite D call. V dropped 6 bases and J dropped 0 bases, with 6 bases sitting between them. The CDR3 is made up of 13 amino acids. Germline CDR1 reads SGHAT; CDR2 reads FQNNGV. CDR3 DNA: TGTGCCAGCAGTTTGTCTAGCAATCAGCCCCAGCATTTT. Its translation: CASSLSSNQPQHF.

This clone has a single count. The CDR3 sequence is CAWSVRGTGVGQPQHF. As DNA, the CDR3 is TGTGCCTGGAGTGTACGGGGGACAGGGGTCGGCCAGCCCCAGCATTTT. The chain employs TRBV30 and TRBJ1-5; TRBD1 matches at 10 bases. The V gene's germline CDR1 is GTSNPN and CDR2 SVGIG (reference sequence). The CDR3 has 16 residues. V gave up 0 bases and J gave up 7 bases; unmatched junction bases: 9.

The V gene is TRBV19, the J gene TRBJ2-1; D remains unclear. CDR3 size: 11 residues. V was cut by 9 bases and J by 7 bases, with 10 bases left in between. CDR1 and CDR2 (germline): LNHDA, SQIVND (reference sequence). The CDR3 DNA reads TGTGCCAGCTCTTCAAGAAATGAGCAGTTCTTC. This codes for CASSSRNEQFF.

The CDR3 loop reads CASSLAAVMNTEAFF. CDR3 nucleotide sequence: TGTGCCAGCAGCTTAGCGGCCGTCATGAACACTGAAGCTTTCTTT. The gene calls are TRBV7-2 and TRBJ1-1; no reliable D call. Looked up from germline, CDR1 is SGHTA and CDR2 is FQGNSA. This CDR3 is built from 15 residues. Trimming left V 0 bases short and J 0 bases short, with 8 bases between.

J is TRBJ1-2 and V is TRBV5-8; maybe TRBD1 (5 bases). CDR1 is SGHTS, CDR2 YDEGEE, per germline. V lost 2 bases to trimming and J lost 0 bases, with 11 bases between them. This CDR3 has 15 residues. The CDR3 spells CASSLVVQANYGYTF. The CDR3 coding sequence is TGTGCCAGCAGCTTAGTAGTACAGGCTAACTATGGCTACACCTTC.

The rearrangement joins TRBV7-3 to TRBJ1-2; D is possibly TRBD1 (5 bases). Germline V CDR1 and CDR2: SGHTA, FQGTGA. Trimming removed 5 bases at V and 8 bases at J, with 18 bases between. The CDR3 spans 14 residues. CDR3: CASSPYRVGDGYTF. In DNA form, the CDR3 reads TGTGCCAGCAGCCCCTATAGGGTCGGGGACGGCTACACCTTC.

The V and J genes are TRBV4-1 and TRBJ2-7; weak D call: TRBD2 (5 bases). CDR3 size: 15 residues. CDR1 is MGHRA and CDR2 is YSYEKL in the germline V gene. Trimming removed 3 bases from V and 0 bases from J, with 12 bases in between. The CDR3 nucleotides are TGCGCCAGCAGCCAGCCGGGGATCAGCTCCTACGAGCAGTACTTC. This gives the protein CASSQPGISSYEQYF.

DNA for the CDR3: TGTGCCAGCAGCCAATGGCGAAGACAGGGGATGAGCGAGCAGTACTTC. It is translated as CASSQWRRQGMSEQYF. The chain employs TRBV5-6 and TRBJ2-7; the match to TRBD1 covers 8 bases. Germline V gives CDR1 SGHDT, CDR2 YYEEEE. The CDR3 runs 16 residues. V shed 4 bases and J 6 bases; nucleotides not matched to a gene: 15.

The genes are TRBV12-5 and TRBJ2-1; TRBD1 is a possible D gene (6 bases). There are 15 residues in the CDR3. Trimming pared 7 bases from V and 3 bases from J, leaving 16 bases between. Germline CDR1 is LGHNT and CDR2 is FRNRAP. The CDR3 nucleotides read TGTGCTAGTGCCCAGGACAGAACGTTCTACAATGAGCAGTTCTTC. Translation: CASAQDRTFYNEQFF. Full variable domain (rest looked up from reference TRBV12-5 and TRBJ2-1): DARVTQTPRHKVTEMGQEVTMRCQPILGHNTVFWYRQTMMQGLELLAYFRNRAPLDDSGMPKDRFSAEMPDATLATLKIQPSEPRDSAVYFCASAQDRTFYNEQFFGPGTRLTVL.

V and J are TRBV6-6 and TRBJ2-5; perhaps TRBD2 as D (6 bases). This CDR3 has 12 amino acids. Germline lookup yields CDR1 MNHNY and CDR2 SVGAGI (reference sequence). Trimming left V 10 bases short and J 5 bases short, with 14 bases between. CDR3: CAINAGTETQYF. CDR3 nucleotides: TGTGCCATAAACGCGGGGACTGAGACCCAGTACTTC.

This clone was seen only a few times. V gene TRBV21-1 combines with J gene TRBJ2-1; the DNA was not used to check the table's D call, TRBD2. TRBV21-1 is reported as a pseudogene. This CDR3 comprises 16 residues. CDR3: CASSRFGTRWDNEQFF. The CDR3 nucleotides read TGTGCCAGCAGCAGATTTGGGACTAGGTGGGACAATGAGCAGTTCTTC.

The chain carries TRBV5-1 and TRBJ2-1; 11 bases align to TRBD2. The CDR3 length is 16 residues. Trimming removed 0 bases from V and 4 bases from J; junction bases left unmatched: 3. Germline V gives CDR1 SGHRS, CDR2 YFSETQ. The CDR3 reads CASSLGLAGPYNEQFF. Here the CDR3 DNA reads TGCGCCAGCAGCTTGGGACTAGCGGGACCTTACAATGAGCAGTTCTTC. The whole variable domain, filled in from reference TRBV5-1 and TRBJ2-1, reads KAGVTQTPRYLIKTRGQQVTLSCSPISGHRSVSWYQQTPGQGLQFLFEYFSETQRNKGNFPGRFSGRQFSNSRSEMNVSTLELGDSALYLCASSLGLAGPYNEQFFGPGTRLTVL.

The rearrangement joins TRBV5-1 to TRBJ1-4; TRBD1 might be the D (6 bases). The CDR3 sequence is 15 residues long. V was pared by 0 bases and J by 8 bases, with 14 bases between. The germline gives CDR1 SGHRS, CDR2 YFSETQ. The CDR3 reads CASSLVRGSTEKLFF. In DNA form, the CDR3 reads TGCGCCAGCAGCTTGGTGAGGGGGTCGACGGAAAAACTGTTTTTT.

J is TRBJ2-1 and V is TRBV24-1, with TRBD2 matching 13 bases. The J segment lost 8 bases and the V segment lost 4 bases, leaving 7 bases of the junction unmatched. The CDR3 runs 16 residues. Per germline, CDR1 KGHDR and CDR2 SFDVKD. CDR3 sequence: CATSETSGRAQDEQFF. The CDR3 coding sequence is TGTGCCACCAGTGAAACTAGCGGGAGGGCACAGGATGAGCAGTTCTTC.

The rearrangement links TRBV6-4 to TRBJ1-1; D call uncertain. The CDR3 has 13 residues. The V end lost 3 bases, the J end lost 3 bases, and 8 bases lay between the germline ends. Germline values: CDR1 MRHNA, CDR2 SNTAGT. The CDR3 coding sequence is TGTGCCAGCAGTGAAACAACTTACACTGAAGCTTTCTTT. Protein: CASSETTYTEAFF.

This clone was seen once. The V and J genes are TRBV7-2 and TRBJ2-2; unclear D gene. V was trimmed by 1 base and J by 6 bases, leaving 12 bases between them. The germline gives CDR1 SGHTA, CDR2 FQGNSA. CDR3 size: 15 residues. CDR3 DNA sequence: TGTGCCAGCAGCTTAGGGCCGTATAATCCCGGGGAGCTGTTTTTT. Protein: CASSLGPYNPGELFF.

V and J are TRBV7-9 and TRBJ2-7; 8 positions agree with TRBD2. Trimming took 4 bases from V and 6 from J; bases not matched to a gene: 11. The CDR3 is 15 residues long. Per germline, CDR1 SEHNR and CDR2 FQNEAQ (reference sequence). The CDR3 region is CASSSGTGTSAEQYF. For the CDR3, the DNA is TGTGCCAGCAGCTCGGGGACCGGGACTAGTGCCGAGCAGTACTTC.

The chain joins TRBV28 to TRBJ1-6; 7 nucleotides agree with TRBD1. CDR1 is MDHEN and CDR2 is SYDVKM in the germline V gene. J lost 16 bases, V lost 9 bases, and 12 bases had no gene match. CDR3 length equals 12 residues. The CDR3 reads CASTTGIKRLHF. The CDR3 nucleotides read TGTGCCAGTACGACAGGGATTAAGCGGCTCCACTTT.

The CDR3 loop is CASSITGTLNTGELFF. CDR3 nucleotides: TGTGCCAGCAGCATCACCGGGACACTGAACACCGGGGAGCTGTTTTTT. V and J are TRBV9 and TRBJ2-2; D may be TRBD1 (6 bases). Trimming left V 4 bases short and J 1 base short, with 14 bases between. Germline lookup yields CDR1 SGDLS and CDR2 YYNGEE. There are 16 residues in the CDR3.